The clone carrying this T cell receptor beta chain was seen at least ten times. The sample comes from a study of regulatory T cells in long-lasting Graves disease. Documented time point: newly diagnosed GD, antithyroid drugs for less than 3 months. Isolated PBMC RNA provided the starting material for the TCR library. Germline CDR1 is MDHEN and CDR2 is SYDVKM. This CDR3 is 14 amino acids long. V was shortened by 2 bases and J by 2 bases, with 10 bases between the two germline ends. The authors built TCR beta libraries using iRepertoire HTBI primers and Arm-PCR of CDR3 regions. As processed by the authors: Across all samples, about 60 TRBV segments and more than 11 TRBJ segments were identified. In TCRdb, the multiplex PCR reads were re-called with MiXCR into one record per CDR3 protein. The V and J calls and clone size come from TCRdb's table, not from the authors' own analysis. The sample yields 300,000 to 400,000 distinct CDR3 sequences, approximately 15% seen once.

The same sample was also used in a study of T cells in Graves' hyperthyroidism and ophthalmopathy. Per that paper: Appearing also in blood were most of the thyroid clonotypes expanded above 0.001.

This receptor was obtained from a man aged 40-49 years with Graves disease. The chain recombines TRBV28 with TRBJ2-7, with D perhaps given as TRBD1 or TRBD2 (5 bases each). Here the sequenced sample was peripheral blood mononuclear cells (PBMCs), taken at new diagnosis, from a patient treated with antithyroid drugs. This CDR3 reads CASSLVGVAYEQYF. The CDR3 DNA is TGTGCCAGCAGTTTAGTGGGGGTGGCCTACGAGCAGTACTTC.